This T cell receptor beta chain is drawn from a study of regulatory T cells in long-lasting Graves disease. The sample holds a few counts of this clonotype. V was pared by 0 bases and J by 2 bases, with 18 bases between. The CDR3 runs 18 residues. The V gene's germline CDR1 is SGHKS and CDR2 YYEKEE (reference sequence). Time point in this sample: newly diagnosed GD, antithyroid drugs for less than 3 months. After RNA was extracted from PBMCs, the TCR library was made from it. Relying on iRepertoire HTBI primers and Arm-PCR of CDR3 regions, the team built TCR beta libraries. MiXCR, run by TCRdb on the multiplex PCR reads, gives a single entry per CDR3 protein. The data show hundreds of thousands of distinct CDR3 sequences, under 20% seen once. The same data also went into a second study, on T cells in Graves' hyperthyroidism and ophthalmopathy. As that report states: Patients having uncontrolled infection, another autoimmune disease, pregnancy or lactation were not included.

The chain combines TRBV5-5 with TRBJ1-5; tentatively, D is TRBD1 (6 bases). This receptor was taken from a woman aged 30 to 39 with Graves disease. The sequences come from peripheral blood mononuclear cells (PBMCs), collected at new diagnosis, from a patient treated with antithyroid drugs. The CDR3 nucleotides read TGTGCCAGCAGCTTGGAGTTGAACAGGGAGTATCGCAATCAGCCCCAGCATTTT. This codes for CASSLELNREYRNQPQHF.